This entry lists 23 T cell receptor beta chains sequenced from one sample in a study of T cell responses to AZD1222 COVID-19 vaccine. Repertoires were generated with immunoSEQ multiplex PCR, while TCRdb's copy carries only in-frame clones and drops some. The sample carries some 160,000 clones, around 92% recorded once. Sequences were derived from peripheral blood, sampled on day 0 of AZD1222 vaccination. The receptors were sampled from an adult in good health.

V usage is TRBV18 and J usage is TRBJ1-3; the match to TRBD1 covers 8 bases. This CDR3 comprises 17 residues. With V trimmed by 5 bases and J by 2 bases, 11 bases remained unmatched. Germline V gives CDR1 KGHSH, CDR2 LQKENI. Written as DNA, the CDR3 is TGTGCCAGCTCAGATAACCATGGACAGGGAGCTGGAAACACCATATATTTT. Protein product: CASSDNHGQGAGNTIYF. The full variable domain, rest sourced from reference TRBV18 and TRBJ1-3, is NAGVMQNPRHLVRRRGQEARLRCSPMKGHSHVYWYRQLPEEGLKFMVYLQKENIIDESGMPKERFSAEFPKEGPSILRIQQVVRGDSAAYFCASSDNHGQGAGNTIYFGEGSWLTVV.

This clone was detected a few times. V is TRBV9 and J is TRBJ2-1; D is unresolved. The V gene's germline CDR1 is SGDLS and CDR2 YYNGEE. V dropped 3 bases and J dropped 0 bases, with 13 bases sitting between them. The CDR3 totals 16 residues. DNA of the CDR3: TGTGCCAGCAGCGCCACTACGAGTAGCTCCTACAATGAGCAGTTCTTC. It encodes CASSATTSSSYNEQFF.

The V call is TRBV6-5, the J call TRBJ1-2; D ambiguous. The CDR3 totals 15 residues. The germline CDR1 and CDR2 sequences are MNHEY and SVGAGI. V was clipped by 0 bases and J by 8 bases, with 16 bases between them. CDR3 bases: TGTGCCAGCAGTTACTCGGGTTATCTCTCGTGGGGCTACACCTTC. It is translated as CASSYSGYLSWGYTF.

CDR3 loop: CASSLAPGSNYGYTF. Written as DNA, the CDR3 is TGTGCCAGCAGCTTAGCCCCAGGCAGTAACTATGGCTACACCTTC. The genes are TRBV11-2 and TRBJ1-2; D is uncertain. The germline V and J ends were trimmed by 1 base and 1 base, with 10 bases remaining between them. The CDR3 is 15 residues long. Per the germline V gene, CDR1 is SGHAT and CDR2 is FQNNGV.

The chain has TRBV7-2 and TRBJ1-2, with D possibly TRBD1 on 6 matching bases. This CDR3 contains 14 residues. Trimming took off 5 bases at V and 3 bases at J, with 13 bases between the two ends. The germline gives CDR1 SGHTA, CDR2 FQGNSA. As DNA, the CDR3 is TGTGCCAGCAGCCGGACGGGGGCTGACTATGGCTACACCTTC. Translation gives CASSRTGADYGYTF.

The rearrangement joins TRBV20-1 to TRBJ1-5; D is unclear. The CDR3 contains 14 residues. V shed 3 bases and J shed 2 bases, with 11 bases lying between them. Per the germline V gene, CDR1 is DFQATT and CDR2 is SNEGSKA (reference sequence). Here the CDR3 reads CSASSGPGNQPQHF. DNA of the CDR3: TGCAGTGCTAGTTCTGGACCTGGCAATCAGCCCCAGCATTTT.

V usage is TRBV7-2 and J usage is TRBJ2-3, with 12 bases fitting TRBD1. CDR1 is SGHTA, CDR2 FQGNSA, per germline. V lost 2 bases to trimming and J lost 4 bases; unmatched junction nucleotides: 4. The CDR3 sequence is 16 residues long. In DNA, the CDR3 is TGTGCCAGCAGCTTATCAGGGACAGGGGGCTCAGATACGCAGTATTTT. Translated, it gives CASSLSGTGGSDTQYF.

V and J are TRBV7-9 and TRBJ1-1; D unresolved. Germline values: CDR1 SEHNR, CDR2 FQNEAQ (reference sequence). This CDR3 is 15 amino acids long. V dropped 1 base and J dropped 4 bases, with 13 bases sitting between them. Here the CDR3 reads CASSLGPGRFTEAFF. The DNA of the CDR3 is TGTGCCAGCAGCTTAGGGCCGGGTCGGTTCACTGAAGCTTTCTTT.

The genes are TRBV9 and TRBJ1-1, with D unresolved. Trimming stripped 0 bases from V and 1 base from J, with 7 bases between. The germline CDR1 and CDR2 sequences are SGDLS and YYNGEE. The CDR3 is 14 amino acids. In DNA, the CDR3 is TGTGCCAGCAGCGTAGGTAACTGGAACACTGAAGCTTTCTTT. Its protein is CASSVGNWNTEAFF.

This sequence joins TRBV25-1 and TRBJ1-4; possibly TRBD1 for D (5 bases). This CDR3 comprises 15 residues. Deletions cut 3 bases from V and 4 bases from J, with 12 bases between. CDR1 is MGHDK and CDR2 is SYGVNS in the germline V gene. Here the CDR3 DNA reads TGTGCCAGCAGTGACGACAGAAGCCTTAATGAAAAACTGTTTTTT. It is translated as CASSDDRSLNEKLFF.

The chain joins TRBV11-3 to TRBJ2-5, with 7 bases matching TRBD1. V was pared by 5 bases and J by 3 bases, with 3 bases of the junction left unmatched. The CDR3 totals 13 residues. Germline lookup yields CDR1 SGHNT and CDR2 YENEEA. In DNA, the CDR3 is TGTGCCAGCAGCCGAACAGGGGAAGAGACCCAGTACTTC. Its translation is CASSRTGEETQYF.

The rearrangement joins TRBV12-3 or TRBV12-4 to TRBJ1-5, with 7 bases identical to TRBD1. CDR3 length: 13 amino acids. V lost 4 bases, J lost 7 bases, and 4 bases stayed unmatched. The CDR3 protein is CASSYTGDQPQHF. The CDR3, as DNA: TGTGCCAGCAGTTATACAGGGGACCAGCCCCAGCATTTT.

The CDR3 loop is CASGQGASNQPQHF. DNA of the CDR3: TGTGCCAGCGGACAGGGGGCTAGCAATCAGCCCCAGCATTTT. The V gene is TRBV7-9, the J gene TRBJ1-5; 11 bases fit TRBD1. The CDR3 runs 14 residues. V was clipped by 8 bases and J by 0 bases; unmatched bases: 0. Germline V lookup: CDR1 SEHNR, CDR2 FQNEAQ (reference sequence).

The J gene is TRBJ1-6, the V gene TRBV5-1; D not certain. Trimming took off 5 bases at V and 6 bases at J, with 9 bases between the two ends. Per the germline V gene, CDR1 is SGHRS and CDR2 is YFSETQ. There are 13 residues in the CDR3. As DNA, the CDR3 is TGCGCCAGCAGTACCGCGGCTAATTCACCCCTCCACTTT. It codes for CASSTAANSPLHF.

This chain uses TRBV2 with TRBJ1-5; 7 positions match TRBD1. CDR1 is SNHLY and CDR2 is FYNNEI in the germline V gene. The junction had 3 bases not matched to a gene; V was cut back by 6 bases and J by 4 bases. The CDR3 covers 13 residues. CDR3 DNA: TGTGCCAGCAGGACAGGGAGGAATCAGCCCCAGCATTTT. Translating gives CASRTGRNQPQHF.

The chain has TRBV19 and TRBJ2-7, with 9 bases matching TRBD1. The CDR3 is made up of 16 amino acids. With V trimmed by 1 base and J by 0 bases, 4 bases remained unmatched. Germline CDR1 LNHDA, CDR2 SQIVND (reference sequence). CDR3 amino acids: CASSIGGQGTSYEQYF. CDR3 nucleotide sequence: TGTGCCAGTAGTATAGGCGGACAGGGGACCTCCTACGAGCAGTACTTC. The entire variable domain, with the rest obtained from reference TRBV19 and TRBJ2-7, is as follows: DGGITQSPKYLFRKEGQNVTLSCEQNLNHDAMYWYRQDPGQGLRLIYYSQIVNDFQKGDIAEGYSVSREKKESFPLTVTSAQKNPTAFYLCASSIGGQGTSYEQYFGPGTRLTVT.

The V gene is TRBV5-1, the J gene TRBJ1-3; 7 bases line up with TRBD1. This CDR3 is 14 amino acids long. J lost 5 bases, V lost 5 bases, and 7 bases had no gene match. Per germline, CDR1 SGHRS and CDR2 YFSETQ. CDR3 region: CASSTGEGRNTIYF. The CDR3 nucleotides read TGCGCCAGCAGTACAGGGGAGGGAAGAAACACCATATATTTT.

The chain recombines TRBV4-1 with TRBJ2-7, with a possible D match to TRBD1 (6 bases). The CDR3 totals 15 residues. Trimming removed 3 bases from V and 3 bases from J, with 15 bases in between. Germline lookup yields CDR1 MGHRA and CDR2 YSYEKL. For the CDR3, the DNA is TGCGCCAGCAGCCAGGCGCCGGACAGATACTACGAGCAGTACTTC. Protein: CASSQAPDRYYEQYF.

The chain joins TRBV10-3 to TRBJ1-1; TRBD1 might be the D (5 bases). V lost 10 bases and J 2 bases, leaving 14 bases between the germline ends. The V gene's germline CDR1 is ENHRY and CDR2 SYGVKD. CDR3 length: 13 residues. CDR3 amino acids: CATRDGGNTEAFF. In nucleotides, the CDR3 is TGTGCCACCAGGGACGGTGGTAACACTGAAGCTTTCTTT.

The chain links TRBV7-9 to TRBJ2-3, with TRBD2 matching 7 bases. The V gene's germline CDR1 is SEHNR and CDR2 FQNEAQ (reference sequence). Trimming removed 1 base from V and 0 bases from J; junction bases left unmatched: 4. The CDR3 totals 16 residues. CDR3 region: CASSLGGGQSTDTQYF. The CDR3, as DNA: TGTGCCAGCAGCTTAGGGGGAGGGCAAAGCACAGATACGCAGTATTTT.

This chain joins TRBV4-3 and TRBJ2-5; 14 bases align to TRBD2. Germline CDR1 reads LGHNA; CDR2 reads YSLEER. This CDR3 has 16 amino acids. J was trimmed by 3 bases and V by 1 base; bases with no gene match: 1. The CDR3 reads CASSQGTSGGKETQYF. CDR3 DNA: TGCGCCAGCAGCCAAGGGACTAGCGGGGGGAAAGAGACCCAGTACTTC.

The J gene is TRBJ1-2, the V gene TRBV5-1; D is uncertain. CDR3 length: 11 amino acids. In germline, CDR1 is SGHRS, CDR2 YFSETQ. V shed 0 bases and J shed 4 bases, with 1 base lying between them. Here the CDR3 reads CASSLVYGYTF. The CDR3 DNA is TGCGCCAGCAGCTTGGTCTATGGCTACACCTTC. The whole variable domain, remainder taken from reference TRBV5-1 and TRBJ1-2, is KAGVTQTPRYLIKTRGQQVTLSCSPISGHRSVSWYQQTPGQGLQFLFEYFSETQRNKGNFPGRFSGRQFSNSRSEMNVSTLELGDSALYLCASSLVYGYTFGSGTRLTVV.

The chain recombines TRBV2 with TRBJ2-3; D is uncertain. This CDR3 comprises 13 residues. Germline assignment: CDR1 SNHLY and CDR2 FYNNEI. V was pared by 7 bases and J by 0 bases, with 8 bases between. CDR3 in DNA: TGTGCCAGCATGGTGGACAGCACAGATACGCAGTATTTT. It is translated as CASMVDSTDTQYF.